The clone carrying this T cell receptor beta chain was found many times. Its antigen is unknown. These data come from a study of T cells in Graves' hyperthyroidism and ophthalmopathy. Notes on the study in general: In blood, most of the thyroid clonotypes expanded above 0.001 were also present.

There were TCR beta CDR3 regions amplified from RNA transcripts. With the HTBI primer set, the TCR CDR3 went through a first round of RT-PCR. Via MiXCR, TCRdb re-called the multiplex PCR reads, giving one row per CDR3 protein. The table includes roughly 280,000 distinct CDR3 sequences, about 17% detected once. Germline loops: CDR1 SNHLY, CDR2 FYNNEI. CDR3 length: 15 residues. Trimming removed 4 bases from V and 3 bases from J; junction bases left unmatched: 0. Ophthalmopathy patients showed a Clinical Activity Score of at least 3, NOSPECS grade of at least 4 and duration under 3 months. Used for diagnoses were clinical symptoms, serum thyroxine and TRAb, thyroid ultrasound and orbital computed tomography. From more than 8 ml of fresh peripheral blood, PBMCs were isolated.

The origin of this receptor is a woman aged 60-70 years with Graves' ophthalmopathy. The chain links TRBV2 to TRBJ2-5; TRBD2 matches at 15 bases. The sample was blood. The CDR3 DNA reads as TGTGCCAGCAGTGGGACTAGCGGGGGGGAAGAGACCCAGTACTTC. This translates into CASSGTSGGEETQYF.